This paragraph covers one TCR beta chain sequence. The data are from a study of shared clonotypes between healthy human individuals. Study summary: Three plates were used per donor for CD4 naive, three for CD4 memory, two for CD8 naive and one for CD8 memory.

TCRdb keeps only in-frame clones here, not all; method: immunoSEQ multiplex PCR. The sample contains approximately 710,000 clones, 90% of which appear only once. The CDR3 is made up of 13 amino acids. Trimming removed 4 bases at V and 9 bases at J, with 13 bases between. The V gene's germline CDR1 is SGHAT and CDR2 FQDESV (reference sequence). This receptor was identified in a man younger than 35 in good health. Some clones in this sample may be carry-over from other donors' samples. The sample consisted of memory CD8+ T cells from PBMCs. The subset: CD45RO+ cells pooled with CCR7-negative TemRA cells. V is TRBV11-1 and J is TRBJ2-1; perhaps TRBD2 as D (6 bases). The CDR3 here is CASSWGVPSEQFF. The CDR3 DNA reads as TGTGCCAGCAGCTGGGGGGTGCCAAGTGAGCAGTTCTTC.